This is a list of T cell receptor beta chains from one sample in a study of T cell responses to AZD1222 COVID-19 vaccine. TCRdb's table, derived via immunoSEQ multiplex PCR, lists solely in-frame clones and lacks some. The table includes approximately 110,000 clones, approximately 86% detected once. This specimen consisted of peripheral blood, obtained on day 0 of AZD1222 vaccination. Receptors originate from an adult in good health. Each CDR3 is given with its conserved first and last residue. D genes are given only for firm matches. Rows give clone size only sometimes, using once, few, many, or a class for an expanded clone.

v_gene,abundance,j_gene,d_gene,CDR3nt,CDR3aa
TRBV18,-,TRBJ2-1,TRBD2,TGTGCCAGCTCAAGGCTAGCGGGTAACAATGAGCAGTTCTTC,CASSRLAGNNEQFF
TRBV5-6,-,TRBJ1-2,-,TGTGCCAGCACCTTGGGAGGGGCTGGCTACACCTTC,CASTLGGAGYTF
TRBV6-5,-,TRBJ1-1,-,TGTGCCAGCAGTTACAAAGGGGTGAACACTGAAGCTTTCTTT,CASSYKGVNTEAFF
TRBV7-2,-,TRBJ2-7,-,TGTGCCAGCAGCCAAAACCGATACGAGCAGTACTTC,CASSQNRYEQYF
TRBV6-4,-,TRBJ1-1,-,TGTGCCAGCAGTGACAGCGAATCGAACACTGAAGCTTTCTTT,CASSDSESNTEAFF
TRBV7-2,-,TRBJ1-1,-,TGTGCCAGCAGCCTAACTCGGCCAGGGCCTTTCTTT,CASSLTRPGPFF
TRBV5-1,-,TRBJ1-1,-,TGCGCCAGCCGAGACTGGGACCCGGGGGCTACGCAGGCTTTCTTT,CASRDWDPGATQAFF
TRBV2,-,TRBJ2-2,-,TGTGCCAGCACATTAGGGACCACCGGGGAGCTGTTTTTT,CASTLGTTGELFF
TRBV28,-,TRBJ1-2,TRBD1,TGTGCCAGCGGAAACAGGGGGTTACTTTCCAACTATGGCTACACCTTC,CASGNRGLLSNYGYTF
TRBV9,-,TRBJ2-2,-,TGTGCCAGCACCTTAGGTGGGATTAGAAAGAACACCGGGGAGCTGTTTTTT,CASTLGGIRKNTGELFF
TRBV28,-,TRBJ1-1,-,TGTGCCAGCAGTTTATCGAACTCAGGGGTAAACACTGAAGCTTTCTTT,CASSLSNSGVNTEAFF
TRBV5-1,once,TRBJ2-7,-,TGCGCCAAAGGGGTGGGCCATTTCCCTTACGAGCAGTACTTC,CAKGVGHFPYEQYF
TRBV23-1,few,TRBJ1-5,-,TGCGCCAGAGGGGGGAAGAAGCATGGGCAGCCCCAGCATTTT,CARGGKKHGQPQHF
TRBV6-2/TRBV6-3,-,TRBJ2-5,-,TGTGCCAGCAGTCCAAGGGGGGTCTCCCCAGAGACCCAGTACTTC,CASSPRGVSPETQYF
TRBV30,once,TRBJ2-7,-,TGTGCCCGGCCGCCGAGGGGGGGAGACGAGCAGTACTTC,CARPPRGGDEQYF
TRBV7-9,-,TRBJ1-1,-,TGTGCCAGCAGCCCGCCCTGGACGGGAGCTTTCTTT,CASSPPWTGAFF
TRBV29-1,once,TRBJ2-2,-,TGCAGCGTTGTTACCAGCGCGAACACCGGGGAGCTGTTTTTT,CSVVTSANTGELFF
TRBV6-5,-,TRBJ1-6,TRBD1,TGTGGGGCGGGAGACAGGGGTTCACCCCTCCACTTT,CGAGDRGSPLHF
TRBV2,-,TRBJ1-5,-,TGTGCCAGCAGCGAGGGGAATTTGCAGCCCCAGCATTTT,CASSEGNLQPQHF
TRBV9,-,TRBJ2-1,-,TGTGCCAGCAGCGTAGCTACAGGGGGGGTTTGGGATGAGCAGTTCTTC,CASSVATGGVWDEQFF
TRBV18,-,TRBJ1-6,TRBD1,TGTGCCAGCTCACCTGGACAGGGAGAATCACCCCTCCACTTT,CASSPGQGESPLHF
TRBV7-3,-,TRBJ2-1,TRBD2,TGTGCCAGCAGCCCACAAAGCCTAGCGGGGACACGACGTGAGCAGTTCTTC,CASSPQSLAGTRREQFF
TRBV29-1,-,TRBJ1-2,-,TGCAGCGTTGAAACTCAAGGGGTAACGGGGGGCTACACCTTC,CSVETQGVTGGYTF
TRBV4-2,-,TRBJ1-1,-,TGTGCCAGCAGCCAAGATTGGAGGGGGGGAGCTTTCTTT,CASSQDWRGGAFF
TRBV7-9,-,TRBJ1-1,-,TGTGCCAGCAGCTTAGGCTCGGGGGGTAGGATGAACACTGAAGCTTTCTTT,CASSLGSGGRMNTEAFF
TRBV7-2,-,TRBJ1-3,-,TGTGCCAGCACCGCCAGGAACTCTGGAAACACCATATATTTT,CASTARNSGNTIYF
TRBV3-1/TRBV3-2,few,TRBJ2-3,-,TGTGCCAGCAGCCCCCGGTCCGGCTCCGGTGCTAGCACAGATACGCAGTATTTT,CASSPRSGSGASTDTQYF
TRBV5-4,-,TRBJ2-7,TRBD2,TGTGCCAGCAGTAGGGGCCTAGCGGGGGGCCGAAGTTTTTTCTACGAGCAGTACTTC,CASSRGLAGGRSFFYEQYF
TRBV7-2,-,TRBJ2-7,-,TGTGCCAGCAGCTCAGGGGCAAGTCGAGAGCAGTACTTC,CASSSGASREQYF
TRBV10-3,once,TRBJ1-3,-,TGTGCCATCAGCTGGCGGGCCACCTCTGGAAACACCATATATTTT,CAISWRATSGNTIYF
TRBV4-1,once,TRBJ1-1,-,TGCGCCAGCAGCCAAGGAGGCAGGGGTGGGACTGAAGCTTTCTTT,CASSQGGRGGTEAFF
TRBV15,-,TRBJ2-1,-,TGTGCCACCATGCTGAGCAAGGGGTACAATGAGCAGTTCTTC,CATMLSKGYNEQFF
TRBV5-1,-,TRBJ2-3,TRBD2,TGCGCCAGCAGCAGACTAGCGGGGGCCGGGGATACGCAGTATTTT,CASSRLAGAGDTQYF
TRBV3-1/TRBV3-2,-,TRBJ1-2,-,TGTGCCAGCAGCCGAAAGGGGGTTTGGGGCTACACCTTC,CASSRKGVWGYTF
TRBV12-3/TRBV12-4,medium-sized,TRBJ1-1,-,TGTGCCAGCAGTTCGGGTCCGAACACTGAAGCTTTCTTT,CASSSGPNTEAFF
TRBV5-1,-,TRBJ2-1,-,TGCGCCAGCAGCTTGGCCGGGCAGGAGCAGTTCTTC,CASSLAGQEQFF
TRBV6-2/TRBV6-3,-,TRBJ1-5,-,TGTGCCAGCAGCCCTGGAAGGGTAACCGCGAGGAGGGATCAGCCCCAGCATTTT,CASSPGRVTARRDQPQHF
TRBV3-1/TRBV3-2,-,TRBJ1-1,-,TGTGCCAGCAGCCAGGCGTTCTACACTGAAGCTTTCTTT,CASSQAFYTEAFF
TRBV29-1,-,TRBJ2-7,-,TGCAGCGTTGATCTCGGACAGAACTACGAGCAGTACTTC,CSVDLGQNYEQYF
TRBV6-1,-,TRBJ1-1,-,TGTGCCAGCAGTGAAGCGCTTCAGGGGACTGAAGCTTTCTTT,CASSEALQGTEAFF
TRBV28,-,TRBJ1-6,-,TGTGCCAGCAGTTCCGTACTCTTAGGCTCCTATAATTCACCCCTCCACTTT,CASSSVLLGSYNSPLHF
TRBV27,-,TRBJ2-7,-,TGTGCCAGCAGTTTATCGGGCGGCTCCTTATACGAGCAGTACTTC,CASSLSGGSLYEQYF
TRBV24-1,few,TRBJ2-5,-,TGTGCCACCAGTGAGTGGACCGGGACCCAGTACTTC,CATSEWTGTQYF
TRBV5-5,-,TRBJ1-3,-,TGTGCCAGCAGCTTGGTCAGCCATGGAAACACCATATATTTT,CASSLVSHGNTIYF
TRBV25-1,-,TRBJ1-1,-,TGTGCCAGCAGTGAGGCAGCCGCGAACACTGAAGCTTTCTTT,CASSEAAANTEAFF
TRBV28,-,TRBJ2-5,-,TGTGCCAGCAGTTTATCATCACGGAGTTACCAAGAGACCCAGTACTTC,CASSLSSRSYQETQYF
TRBV11-1,-,TRBJ1-1,-,TGTGCCAGCAGCCGAGACAGGACTGAAGCTTTCTTT,CASSRDRTEAFF
TRBV7-2,-,TRBJ1-1,-,TGTGCCAGTGGGGGATCTCGGAACACTGAAGCTTTCTTT,CASGGSRNTEAFF
TRBV18,-,TRBJ1-4,TRBD1,TGTGCCAGCTCACCCACGGACAGGGCCAATGAAAAACTGTTTTTT,CASSPTDRANEKLFF